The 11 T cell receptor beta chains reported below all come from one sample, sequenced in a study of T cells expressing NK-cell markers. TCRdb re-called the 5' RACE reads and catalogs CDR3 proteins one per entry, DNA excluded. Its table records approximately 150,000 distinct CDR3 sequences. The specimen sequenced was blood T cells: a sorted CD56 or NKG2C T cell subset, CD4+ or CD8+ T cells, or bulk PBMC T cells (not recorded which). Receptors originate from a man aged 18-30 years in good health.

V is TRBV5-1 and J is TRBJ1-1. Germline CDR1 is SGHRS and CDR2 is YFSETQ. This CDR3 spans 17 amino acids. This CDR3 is CASSLFGATGLGTEAFF.

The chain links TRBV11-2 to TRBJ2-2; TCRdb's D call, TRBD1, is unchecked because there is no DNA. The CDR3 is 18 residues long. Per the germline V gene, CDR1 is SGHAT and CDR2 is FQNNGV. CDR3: CASSFGPGTGENTGELFF.

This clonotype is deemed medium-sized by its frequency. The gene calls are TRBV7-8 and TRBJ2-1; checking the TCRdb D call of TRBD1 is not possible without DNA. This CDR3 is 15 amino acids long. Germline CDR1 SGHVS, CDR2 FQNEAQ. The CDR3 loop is CASSSETGGNNEQFF.

The chain's CDR3 is CAWSEGNTIYF. The chain has TRBV30 and TRBJ1-3. This CDR3 is 11 amino acids long. Germline assignment: CDR1 GTSNPN and CDR2 SVGIG (reference sequence).

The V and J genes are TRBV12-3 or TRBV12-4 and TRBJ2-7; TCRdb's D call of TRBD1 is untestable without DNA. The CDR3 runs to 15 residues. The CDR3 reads CASSLEGGLSYEQYF.

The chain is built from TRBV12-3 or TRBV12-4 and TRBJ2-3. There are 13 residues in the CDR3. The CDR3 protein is CASSFLGADTQYF.

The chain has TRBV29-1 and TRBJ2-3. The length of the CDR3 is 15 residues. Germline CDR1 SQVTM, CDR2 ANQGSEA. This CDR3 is CSVEVVGPVTDTQYF.

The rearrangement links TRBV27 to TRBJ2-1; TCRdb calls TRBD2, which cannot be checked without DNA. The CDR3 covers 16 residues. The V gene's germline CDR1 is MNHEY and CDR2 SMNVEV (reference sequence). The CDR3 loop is CASSLDLGLLTNEQFF.

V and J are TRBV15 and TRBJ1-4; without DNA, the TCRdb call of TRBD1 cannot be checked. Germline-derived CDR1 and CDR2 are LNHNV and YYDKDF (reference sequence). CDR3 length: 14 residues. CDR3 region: CATSRQGANEKLFF.

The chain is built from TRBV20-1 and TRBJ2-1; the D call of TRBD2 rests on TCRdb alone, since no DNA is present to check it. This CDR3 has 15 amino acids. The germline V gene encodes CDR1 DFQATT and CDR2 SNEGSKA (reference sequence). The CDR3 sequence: CSASVSGMAYNEQFF.

The CDR3 loop is CASSFTATGNTIYF. The chain joins TRBV2 to TRBJ1-3. Germline lookup yields CDR1 SNHLY and CDR2 FYNNEI. The CDR3 is made up of 14 amino acids.